A selection of T cell receptor beta chains follows, all from one sample in a study of cytomegalovirus exposure and HLA in healthy donors. Using immunoSEQ multiplex PCR, the repertoire was profiled, and TCRdb retains in-frame clones only, with some absent. The repertoire includes about 120,000 clones, approximately 80% of them detected once, and less than 3.5% sits in the top ten. Sequenced material: PBMCs. These receptors came from a woman aged 40 to 50 in good health and CMV-seropositive. The CDR3 runs from the conserved cysteine through the conserved F or W. A D gene is named only where the DNA matches it firmly. Expanded clones get a size class; other rows say once, few or many, or leave the size out.

D gene	V gene	clone size	J gene	CDR3 protein	CDR3 DNA
-	TRBV5-4	-	TRBJ2-5	CASSLAAEPETQYF	TGTGCCAGCAGCTTGGCCGCAGAACCGGAGACCCAGTACTTC
-	TRBV30	-	TRBJ2-1	CAWSRLASYNEQFF	TGTGCCTGGAGCCGCTTGGCTTCCTACAATGAGCAGTTCTTC
TRBD2	TRBV9	-	TRBJ2-7	CASSVGLAGVYEQYF	TGTGCCAGCAGCGTAGGGCTAGCGGGGGTGTACGAGCAGTACTTC
-	TRBV6-5	-	TRBJ1-2	CASSYSPGDYGYTF	TGTGCCAGCAGTTACTCTCCAGGGGACTATGGCTACACCTTC
TRBD2	TRBV4-2	-	TRBJ2-2	CASSRLGLAGVTGELFF	TGTGCCAGCAGCCGCCTAGGACTAGCGGGGGTCACCGGGGAGCTGTTTTTT
TRBD1	TRBV9	-	TRBJ2-1	CASSAGTGVYNEQFF	TGTGCCAGCAGCGCCGGGACAGGGGTCTACAATGAGCAGTTCTTC
-	TRBV6-5	-	TRBJ1-4	CASSYSGRGNEKLFF	TGTGCCAGCAGTTACTCGGGAAGGGGTAATGAAAAACTGTTTTTT
-	TRBV11-3	-	TRBJ2-5	CASSLGPIQETQYF	TGTGCCAGCAGCTTGGGGCCGATCCAAGAGACCCAGTACTTC
-	TRBV5-1	once	TRBJ1-2	CASSLGETDGYTF	TGCGCCAGCAGCTTGGGGGAGACGGATGGCTACACCTTC
TRBD1	TRBV19	-	TRBJ2-1	CASSMGQGHYNEQFF	TGTGCCAGTAGTATGGGACAGGGCCACTACAATGAGCAGTTCTTC
-	TRBV5-6	-	TRBJ1-3	CASSLASDIAGNTIYF	TGTGCCAGCAGCTTGGCCTCCGACATAGCTGGAAACACCATATATTTT
-	TRBV6-5	-	TRBJ2-5	CASSFLGGGSQETQYF	TGTGCCAGCAGTTTCCTGGGGGGGGGCAGCCAAGAGACCCAGTACTTC
-	TRBV4-1	few	TRBJ2-5	CASSLTQGQETQYF	TGCGCCAGCAGCCTAACCCAGGGCCAAGAGACCCAGTACTTC
-	TRBV7-8	-	TRBJ1-5	CASSDGSGNQPQHF	TGTGCCAGCAGCGACGGGTCAGGGAATCAGCCCCAGCATTTT
-	TRBV7-2	-	TRBJ1-6	CASSRGVNSPLHF	TGTGCCAGCAGCCGAGGAGTTAATTCACCCCTCCACTTT
-	TRBV5-4	-	TRBJ2-7	CASSLQGYEQYF	TGTGCCAGCAGCTTGCAGGGCTACGAGCAGTACTTC
TRBD1	TRBV15	once	TRBJ2-7	CATSRIGQATYEQYF	TGTGCCACCAGCAGAATTGGACAGGCGACCTACGAGCAGTACTTC